This T cell receptor beta chain came from a study of T-cell reconstitution after alpha-beta-depleted transplantation in children. Trimming cost V 5 bases and J 6 bases; bases outside gene matches: 15. CDR3 size: 17 residues. Unique molecular identifiers featured in how the TCRbeta library was prepared. One entry per CDR3 protein results from TCRdb running MiXCR on the PCR reads. The sample contains about 610,000 distinct CDR3 sequences, roughly a tenth of which appear only once. V usage is TRBV12-3 or TRBV12-4 and J usage is TRBJ2-2; 7 positions agree with TRBD1. The source material was PBMCs from the stem cell graft donor, sampled from the stem cell graft. The TCR comes from a human donor who donated a stem cell graft to a child with acute myeloid leukemia. The DNA for the CDR3 is TGTGCCAGCAGTCAGGCGGGCCAGGGGGTACGTGCCGGGGAGCTGTTTTTT. It encodes CASSQAGQGVRAGELFF.